This T cell receptor (beta chain) comes out of a study of T-cell memory formation after mild COVID-19 (dated by TCRdb to about 2021). As for the study more broadly: Most TCR sequence clusters were specific to one of the two donors. In a couple of donors, T-cell clones that expanded and contracted after mild COVID-19 were tracked by sequencing TCRalpha and TCRbeta repertoires over time. Two young, previously healthy adult volunteers, one female and one male, were included in the cohort. Results the study describes overall, beyond this receptor: Some responding clones were found in pre-infection memory, which suggests that pre-existing cross-reactive memory T cells took part in the SARS-CoV-2 response. The study included only a couple of mild cases, and larger cohorts that include severe cases with pre-infection samples were judged to be necessary. Clones contracting from day 15 to 85 had balanced CD4/CD8 phenotypes, while a second wave expanding from day 15 to 37 was biased towards CD4+. Contracting CD4+ clones were located mainly in the CM and EM memory subsets, whereas CD8+ clones were found to be enriched in EMRA. The second-wave clones that peaked on day 37 were not confirmed to be SARS-CoV-2 specific.

Notes on this clonotype: It lacks a known antigen. The sample holds no much larger clone one base away, and base qualities are not on file.

PBMCs were isolated by Ficoll-Paque density gradient centrifugation. Instrument on record: Illumina NovaSeq 6000. Using 5'RACE with constant-segment primers, TCRalpha and TCRbeta cDNA libraries were constructed, with sample barcodes and unique molecular identifiers added in the process. RNA was extracted from every sample with Trizol reagent. The libraries were amplified in two PCR steps, and the second step added a second sample barcode and Illumina TruSeq adapters. The libraries were sequenced on an Illumina NovaSeq using 2 x 150 bp paired-end reads. From the authors' description of their analysis: Demultiplexing of reads and collapsing into UMI-guided consensus sequences were performed with migec v1.2.7. Using mixcr v2.1.11, the UMI consensuses were aligned to TRA and TRB V and J templates and assembled into clonotypes. Expanded or contracted clonotypes were those called significant by both edgeR and NoisET, with noise models trained on biological replicates. For edgeR calls, a false discovery rate-adjusted p below 0.01 and a log2 fold-change threshold of 1 were applied. As an exploratory analysis of dynamics, max-normalized trajectories of the 1000 most abundant clonotypes were examined with PCA combined with hierarchical clustering. Separately sequenced CD4+ and CD8+ repertoires were used to assign a CD4 or CD8 phenotype to each responding clone. TCRdb reran the public reads through fastp at Q25 and MiXCR, keeping productive beta chains. Each CDR3 protein gets just one entry, which takes the most common genes and DNA from the rows behind it. The V and J calls were determined by TCRdb, not by the authors. In all, the sample holds some 6,800 distinct CDR3 sequences, and around 58% of those were seen once. Roughly 2.7% of the sample rests with the top ten.

The sequenced sample consisted of PBMCs or a T cell subset sorted from them (not recorded which). The TCR originated in an adult who had mild COVID-19 (a few samples of this study predate the infection). The sample titles of this study are shuffled in the database, so cell type and time point are left out.

The CDR3 amino acid sequence is: CASSSPIAGVHEQYF. The DNA is as follows: TGTGCCAGCAGCTCACCTATAGCGGGAGTCCACGAGCAGTACTTC. The sequence links TRBV11-2 to TRBJ2-7, and TRBD2 aligns with 9 junction nucleotides. V and J are trimmed by 4 bases and 5 bases, and the gene matches miss 9 bases of the junction. For CDR1 and CDR2, the germline V gene lists SGHAT and FQNNGV. The CDR3 goes from the cysteine to the phenylalanine over 15 residues. The only DNA kept is the CDR3, 45 bases in frame from the first base.